Detailed here is one T cell receptor (beta chain). Per the authors' pipeline: Reference gene primer amplification yielded estimated nucleated cell counts. Sequenced by immunoSEQ multiplex PCR; TCRdb stores in-frame clones only, minus some. V and J calls and clone size are given by that table; D and trimming were obtained from the DNA. The sample includes 60,000 to 70,000 clones, roughly four fifths of them seen just once. This sample stems from a study of blood T cell repertoires in COVID-19. The wider study: From the United States, Italy and Spain came samples of acute and convalescent COVID-19. PBMCs, B-cell-depleted T cells, or T cells provided the cDNA or gDNA that made up the material.

Trimming left V 4 bases short and J 1 base short, with 17 bases between. This CDR3 is built from 18 residues. From germline, CDR1 is SNHLY and CDR2 FYNNEI. The genes are TRBV2 and TRBJ2-6, with a possible D match to TRBD2 (5 bases). Sequencing used peripheral blood. The TCR originated in a human donor in a cohort sampled during active COVID-19. The CDR3 spells CASSVDLRGSSGANVLTF. The DNA of the CDR3 is TGTGCCAGCAGTGTAGACCTACGAGGGAGTTCTGGGGCCAACGTCCTGACTTTC.